This TCR beta chain was identified during a study of T cells after posttransplantation cyclophosphamide. Profiling relied on immunoSEQ multiplex PCR, and the TCRdb table lists in-frame clones only, not all of them. The data hold about 32,000 clones, with about nine tenths observed a single time. Cells defined as naive were viable CD3+CD4+ or CD3+CD8+ and CCR7+CD45RA+CD45RO-CD95-CD27+CD28+. The CDR3 spans 14 residues. Germline lookup yields CDR1 MNHEY and CDR2 SVGAGI. Trimming pared 2 bases from V and 6 bases from J, leaving 11 bases between. The gene calls are TRBV6-5 and TRBJ1-5; the D gene is possibly TRBD1 (5 bases). The receptor's source is a woman aged 60-75 years in good health, CMV-negative, and a related stem cell transplant donor. Sequenced: naive CD4+ T cells sorted from PBMCs. CDR3 sequence reads: CASSYTRGSQPQHF. The CDR3 bases are TGTGCCAGCAGTTACACTCGGGGGAGTCAGCCCCAGCATTTT.